This paragraph reports one T cell receptor (beta chain). The data were produced by immunoSEQ multiplex PCR, yet TCRdb's version contains in-frame clones alone and is incomplete. The sample shows some 89,000 clones, about 95% of them seen only once. The CDR3 covers 14 residues. Germline V CDR1 and CDR2: LNHDA, SQIVND (reference sequence). V was pared by 2 bases and J by 7 bases, with 14 bases between. This entry is derived from a study of technical replicates of blood from a few donors. V is TRBV19 and J is TRBJ1-2; D remains unclear. The clonotype was recovered from a human donor in good health. The material sequenced was T cells isolated from PBMCs. CDR3 sequence reads: CASSINLGGVGYTF. For the CDR3, the DNA is TGTGCCAGTAGTATAAACCTTGGCGGCGTTGGCTACACCTTC. Filled out from reference TRBV19 and TRBJ1-2, the complete variable domain reads DGGITQSPKYLFRKEGQNVTLSCEQNLNHDAMYWYRQDPGQGLRLIYYSQIVNDFQKGDIAEGYSVSREKKESFPLTVTSAQKNPTAFYLCASSINLGGVGYTFGSGTRLTVV.